The 13 T cell receptor beta chains below come from one sample, sequenced in a study of read filtering for tumor transcriptome and immune sequencing. From 350 to 500 ng of RNA, a library with molecular barcoded alpha/delta and beta/gamma adaptors was made. TCRdb analysed the reads with MiXCR anew, one entry per CDR3 protein. The sample holds around 31,000 distinct CDR3 sequences, about 18% seen once. Sequencing was performed on a population of CD138-negative cells sorted from bone marrow. Receptors originate from a donor older than 35 with multiple myeloma.

This clonotype was observed many times. The rearrangement joins TRBV6-2 or TRBV6-3 to TRBJ2-2, with 9 bases that match TRBD2. V gave up 6 bases and J gave up 5 bases; unmatched junction bases: 7. Germline assignment: CDR1 MNHEY and CDR2 SVGEGT. The CDR3 runs 15 residues. CDR3 amino acids: CASSSSGGRTGELFF. Here the CDR3 DNA reads TGTGCCAGCAGCTCCAGCGGGGGGCGAACCGGGGAGCTGTTTTTT.

This clonotype was seen ten or more times. Here the CDR3 DNA reads TGCGCCAGCAGCCTCGGCCCTGGCAGCCAAGAGACCCAGTACTTC. Protein sequence: CASSLGPGSQETQYF. The J gene is TRBJ2-5, the V gene TRBV4-1, with no clear D. This CDR3 is 15 amino acids long. Trimming pared 4 bases from V and 1 base from J, leaving 13 bases between. CDR1 MGHRA and CDR2 YSYEKL come from the germline V gene.

With respect to this clonotype: A much larger clone sits a single nucleotide away, making a read error possible. The chain joins TRBV20-1 to TRBJ2-5; 9 nucleotides match TRBD2. Germline lookup yields CDR1 DFQATT and CDR2 SNEGSKA (reference sequence). V trimming: 1 base; J trimming: 5 bases; junction bases outside the gene matches: 11. The CDR3 runs 16 residues. The CDR3 protein is CSARGESSGVGETQYF. The CDR3 DNA is TGCAGTGCTAGAGGCGAGTCTAGCGGGGTGGGTGAGACCCAGTACTTC.

The sample holds a few counts of this clonotype. This clone may be a read error of a much larger clone one base away. The chain uses TRBV20-1 and TRBJ2-2; 8 bases are shared with TRBD2. The CDR3 totals 14 residues. Germline CDR1 reads DFQATT; CDR2 reads SNEGSKA (reference sequence). The chain's CDR3 is CSARDTGRGGGLFF. The CDR3 coding sequence is TGCAGTGCTAGAGATACCGGGAGGGGCGGGGGGCTGTTTTTT.

This clonotype has at least ten counts. The chain combines TRBV6-5 with TRBJ2-6; a weak D match, TRBD1 (6 bases). V dropped 6 bases and J dropped 1 base, with 10 bases sitting between them. The germline V gene encodes CDR1 MNHEY and CDR2 SVGAGI. The CDR3 is 15 residues long. This chain's CDR3 is CASRSTGSGANVLTF. The CDR3 DNA reads TGTGCCAGCAGAAGCACAGGGTCTGGGGCCAACGTCCTGACTTTC.

In the case of this clonotype: A read error may explain this, as a much larger clone is one base away. The chain combines TRBV10-3 with TRBJ2-2, with 7 bases fitting TRBD1. Looked up from germline, CDR1 is ENHRY and CDR2 is SYGVKD. The CDR3 spans 15 residues. Here the CDR3 DNA reads TGTGCCATCAAGCCCGGGACAGACAACACCGGGAAGCTGTTTTTT. It encodes CAIKPGTDNTGKLFF.

This clonotype was recorded many times. The chain has TRBV19 and TRBJ2-3; unclear D gene. Germline CDR1 and CDR2: LNHDA and SQIVND (reference sequence). The V and J ends lost 3 bases and 3 bases respectively, with 10 bases between them. The CDR3 extends over 14 amino acids. CDR3 in DNA: TGTGCCAGTAGTATCAGGACGGTGACAGATACGCAGTATTTT. Its translation is CASSIRTVTDTQYF.

This chain links TRBV5-1 with TRBJ2-1; 7 nucleotides agree with TRBD2. The CDR3 consists of 15 residues. Germline CDR1 and CDR2: SGHRS and YFSETQ. With 7 bases clipped from V and 5 bases from J, the junction kept 12 bases outside the gene matches. The CDR3 loop is CASSGWGGGNNEQFF. The CDR3 DNA sequence: TGCGCCAGCTCGGGGTGGGGCGGGGGAAACAATGAGCAGTTCTTC.

This clonotype was seen ten or more times. V and J are TRBV7-8 and TRBJ1-1; 7 bases match TRBD1. The germline V gene encodes CDR1 SGHVS and CDR2 FQNEAQ. The CDR3 extends over 17 amino acids. V was clipped by 5 bases and J by 0 bases; unmatched bases: 12. The CDR3 nucleotides read TGTGCCAGCAGCCTCTACGGGGACAGATACATGAACACTGAAGCTTTCTTT. Translation: CASSLYGDRYMNTEAFF.

This clonotype was seen ten or more times. The chain uses TRBV20-1 and TRBJ2-5; a possible D gene is TRBD1 (5 bases). The CDR3 covers 15 residues. The ends were cut back, 3 bases at V and 3 bases at J, with 17 bases in the middle. Germline lookup yields CDR1 DFQATT and CDR2 SNEGSKA (reference sequence). CDR3 amino acids: CSARIGPGQEETQYF. In DNA, the CDR3 is TGCAGTGCTAGGATCGGTCCAGGGCAAGAAGAGACCCAGTACTTC.

This clonotype occurred many times. The CDR3 is CASSLDGQGALGYGYTF. Written as DNA, the CDR3 is TGCGCCAGCAGCTTGGATGGACAGGGGGCTCTAGGCTATGGCTACACCTTC. The J gene is TRBJ1-2, the V gene TRBV5-1; 11 positions match TRBD1. V gave up 0 bases and J gave up 4 bases; unmatched junction bases: 8. The V gene's germline CDR1 is SGHRS and CDR2 YFSETQ. This CDR3 has 17 residues. Filled out from reference TRBV5-1 and TRBJ1-2, the complete variable domain reads KAGVTQTPRYLIKTRGQQVTLSCSPISGHRSVSWYQQTPGQGLQFLFEYFSETQRNKGNFPGRFSGRQFSNSRSEMNVSTLELGDSALYLCASSLDGQGALGYGYTFGSGTRLTVV.

The chain joins TRBV3-1 to TRBJ2-5, with D possibly being TRBD1 or TRBD2 (5 bases each). CDR1 is LGHDT, CDR2 YNNKEL, per germline (reference sequence). This CDR3 has 16 amino acids. The V gene lost 4 bases and the J gene lost 3 bases, with 18 bases spanning the gap. The CDR3 region is CASSRSFRDGEETQYF. Here the CDR3 DNA reads TGTGCCAGCAGCCGAAGCTTCAGGGACGGGGAAGAGACCCAGTACTTC.

This clonotype was observed at least ten times. A read error may account for a junction end that differs from germline. This sequence joins TRBV28 and TRBJ2-5; D is unclear. The CDR3 runs 15 residues. The germline V gene has CDR1 MDHEN and CDR2 SYDVKM. The CDR3 region is CACSSLGRLQETQYF. DNA of the CDR3: TGTGCCTGCAGTTCCCTAGGACGGCTTCAAGAGACCCAGTACTTC.